This note documents a single TCR beta chain sequence. Its antigen remains unknown. The data are from a study of beta chain features in type 1 diabetes. Whole-study results and caveats: There were fewer insertions and more deletions at the VDJ junctions of type 1 diabetes patients. A potential PCR bias toward shorter templates would be equal in patient and control samples. Compared with healthy donors, patients appeared to share more similar naive, central memory and regulatory TCRB repertoires.

In all sorted populations, purity surpassed 98%. What was sequenced were expressed TCRB transcripts, since all of the isolated RNA had been reverse transcribed. The repertoire was sequenced with immunoSEQ multiplex PCR; TCRdb's copy has only in-frame clones and lacks some. Altogether about 140,000 clones are present, approximately 9.8% being singletons, with the ten largest covering about 0.6%. The junction had 10 bases not matched to a gene; V was cut back by 6 bases and J by 8 bases. CDR1 is PRHDT, CDR2 FYEKMQ, per germline (reference sequence). The CDR3 spans 15 residues. The rearrangement links TRBV13 to TRBJ2-3; 11 bases line up with TRBD2. The specimen was central memory CD4+ T cells from blood. This sequence was found in a woman aged 40-49 years in good health. CDR3 DNA: TGTGCCAGCAGATGGAGGGCTAGCGGGGGGAGTACGCAGTATTTT. Amino acid sequence: CASRWRASGGSTQYF.